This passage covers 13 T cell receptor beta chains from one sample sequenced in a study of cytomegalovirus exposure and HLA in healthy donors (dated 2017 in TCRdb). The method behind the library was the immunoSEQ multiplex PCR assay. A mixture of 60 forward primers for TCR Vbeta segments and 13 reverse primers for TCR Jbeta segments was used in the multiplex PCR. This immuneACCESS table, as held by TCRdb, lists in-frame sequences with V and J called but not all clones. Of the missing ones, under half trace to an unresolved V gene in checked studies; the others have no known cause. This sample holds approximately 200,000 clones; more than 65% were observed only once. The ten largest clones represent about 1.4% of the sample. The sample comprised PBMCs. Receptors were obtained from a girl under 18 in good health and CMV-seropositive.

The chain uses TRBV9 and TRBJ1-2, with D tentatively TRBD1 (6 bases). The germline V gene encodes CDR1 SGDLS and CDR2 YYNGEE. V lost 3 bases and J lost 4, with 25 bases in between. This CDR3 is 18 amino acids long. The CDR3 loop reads CASSAASPETGPLYGYTF. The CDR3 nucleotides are TGTGCCAGCAGCGCCGCCTCCCCTGAAACAGGGCCGCTCTATGGCTACACCTTC.

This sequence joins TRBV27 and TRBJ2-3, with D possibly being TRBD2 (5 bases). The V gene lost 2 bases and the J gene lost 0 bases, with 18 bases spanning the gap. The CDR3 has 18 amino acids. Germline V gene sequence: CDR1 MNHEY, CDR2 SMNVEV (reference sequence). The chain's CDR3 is CASSLRLARSVSTDTQYF. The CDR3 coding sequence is TGTGCCAGCAGTTTAAGGCTAGCTAGGTCAGTAAGCACAGATACGCAGTATTTT.

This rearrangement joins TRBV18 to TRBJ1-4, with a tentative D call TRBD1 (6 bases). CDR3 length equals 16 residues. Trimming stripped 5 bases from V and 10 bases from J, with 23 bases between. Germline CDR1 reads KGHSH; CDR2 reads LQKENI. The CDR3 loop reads CASSAGTSNGGGKLFF. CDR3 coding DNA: TGTGCCAGCTCAGCCGGGACATCCAATGGAGGAGGAAAACTGTTTTTT.

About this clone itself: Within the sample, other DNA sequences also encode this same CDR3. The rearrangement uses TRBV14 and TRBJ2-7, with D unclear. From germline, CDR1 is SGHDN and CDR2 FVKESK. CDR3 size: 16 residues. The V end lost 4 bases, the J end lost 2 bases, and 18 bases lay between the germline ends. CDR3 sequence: CASSPGPNTRTYEQYF. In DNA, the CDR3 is TGTGCCAGCAGCCCGGGTCCTAATACACGCACCTACGAGCAGTACTTC.

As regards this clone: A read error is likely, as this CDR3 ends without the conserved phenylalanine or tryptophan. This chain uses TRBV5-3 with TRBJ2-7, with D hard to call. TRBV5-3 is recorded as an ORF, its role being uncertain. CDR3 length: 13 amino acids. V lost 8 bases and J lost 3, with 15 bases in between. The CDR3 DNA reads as TGTGCCAGGACTTTGGCGAGAAACTACGAGCAGTACCTC. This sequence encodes CARTLARNYEQYL.

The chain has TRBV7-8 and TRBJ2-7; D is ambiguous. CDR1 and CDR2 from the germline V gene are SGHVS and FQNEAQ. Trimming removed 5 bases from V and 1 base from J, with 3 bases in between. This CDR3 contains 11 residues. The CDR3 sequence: CASSPSYEQYF. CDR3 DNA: TGTGCCAGCAGCCCGTCCTACGAGCAGTACTTC.

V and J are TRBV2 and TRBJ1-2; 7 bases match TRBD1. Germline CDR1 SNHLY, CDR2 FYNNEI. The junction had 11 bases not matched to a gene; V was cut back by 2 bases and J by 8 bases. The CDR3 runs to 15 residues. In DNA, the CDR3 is TGTGCCAGCAGTGAATGGGCAGGGGGTTTAGAAGGCTACACCTTC. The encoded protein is CASSEWAGGLEGYTF.

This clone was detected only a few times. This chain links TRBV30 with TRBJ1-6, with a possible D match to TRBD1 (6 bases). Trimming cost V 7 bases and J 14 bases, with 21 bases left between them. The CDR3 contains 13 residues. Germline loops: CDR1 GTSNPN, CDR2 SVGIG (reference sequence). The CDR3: CASLQQGSQALHF. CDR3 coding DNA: TGTGCCTCCCTCCAACAGGGTAGTCAGGCCCTCCACTTT.

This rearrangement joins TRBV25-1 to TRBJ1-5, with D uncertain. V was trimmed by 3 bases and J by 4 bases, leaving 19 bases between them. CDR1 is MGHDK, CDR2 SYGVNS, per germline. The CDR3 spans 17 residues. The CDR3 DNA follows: TGTGCCAGCAGTGAGGCCACGGACTCCTCAATAAATCAGCCCCAGCATTTT. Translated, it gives CASSEATDSSINQPQHF.

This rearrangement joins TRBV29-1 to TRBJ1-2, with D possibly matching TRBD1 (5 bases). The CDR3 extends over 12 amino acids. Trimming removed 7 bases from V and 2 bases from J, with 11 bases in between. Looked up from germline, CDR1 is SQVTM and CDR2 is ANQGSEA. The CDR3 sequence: CSASGENYGYTF. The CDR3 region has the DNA TGCAGCGCTTCGGGGGAGAACTATGGCTACACCTTC.

In nucleotides, the CDR3 is TGTGCCAGCAGCTGCCGGGACAGGGAACGGTCCTACGAGCAGTACTTC. This translates into CASSCRDRERSYEQYF. V is TRBV5-5 and J is TRBJ2-7, with TRBD1 matching 9 bases. The J segment lost 1 base and the V segment lost 3 bases, leaving 8 bases of the junction unmatched. The CDR3 spans 16 residues. Germline V gene sequence: CDR1 SGHKS, CDR2 YYEKEE (reference sequence).

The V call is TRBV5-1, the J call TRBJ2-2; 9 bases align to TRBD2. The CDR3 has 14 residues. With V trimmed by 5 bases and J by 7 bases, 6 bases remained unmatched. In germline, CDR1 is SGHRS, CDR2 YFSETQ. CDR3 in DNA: TGCGCCAGCAGGAAGGGGACTAGCCTCGGGGAGCTGTTTTTT. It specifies CASRKGTSLGELFF.

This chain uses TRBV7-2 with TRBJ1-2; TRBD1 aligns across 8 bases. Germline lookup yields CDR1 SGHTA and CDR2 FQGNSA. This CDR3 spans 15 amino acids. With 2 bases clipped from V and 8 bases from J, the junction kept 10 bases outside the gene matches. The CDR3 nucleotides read TGTGCCAGCAGCTTAAACGCGCGACAGGGGTCGGGCTACACCTTC. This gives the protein CASSLNARQGSGYTF.